This passage covers 23 T cell receptor beta chains from one sample sequenced in a study of Ad26.COV2.S vaccination and SARS-CoV-2 variants. Noted treatment: roughly 20 received Ad26.COV2.S at low or high dose, single or two shots; 5 received placebo; per-sample allocation not given. At day 63 after the first vaccine or placebo injection, samples were drawn. Some clones are missing from TCRdb's copy, which holds only in-frame ones; the method was immunoSEQ multiplex PCR. The sample lists some 320,000 clones, about 86% seen once, with approximately 2% in the top ten. The sample here was peripheral blood, taken in a trial of Ad26.COV2.S vaccine versus placebo. The receptors stem from a person between 18 and 59 years old who received the Ad26.COV2.S COVID-19 vaccine or a placebo.

This rearrangement joins TRBV29-1 to TRBJ1-2, with D hard to call. The germline V and J ends were trimmed by 4 bases and 4 bases, with 7 bases remaining between them. Germline CDR1 and CDR2: SQVTM and ANQGSEA. There are 11 residues in the CDR3. Here the CDR3 reads CSVAGSYGYTF. The CDR3 DNA follows: TGCAGCGTTGCCGGATCCTATGGCTACACCTTC.

This clone was seen many times. The rearrangement joins TRBV29-1 to TRBJ2-3; D tentatively reads TRBD1 or TRBD2 (5 bases each). From germline, CDR1 is SQVTM and CDR2 ANQGSEA. There are 13 residues in the CDR3. The V end lost 3 bases, the J end lost 2 bases, and 9 bases lay between the germline ends. Written as DNA, the CDR3 is TGCAGCGTTGACCACGGGGCCACAGATACGCAGTATTTT. The encoded protein is CSVDHGATDTQYF.

This sequence joins TRBV28 and TRBJ2-7, with TRBD2 identical over 16 bases. The CDR3 sequence is 15 residues long. The V segment lost 6 bases and the J segment 7 bases; nucleotides outside the gene matches: 6. Looked up from germline, CDR1 is MDHEN and CDR2 is SYDVKM. DNA of the CDR3: TGTGCCAGCAGAGAGGGACTAGCGGGGGGGCGTGAGCAGTACTTC. Translating it yields CASREGLAGGREQYF.

The V and J genes are TRBV6-2 or TRBV6-3 and TRBJ2-2; D is unclear. The V gene's germline CDR1 is MNHEY and CDR2 SVGEGT. V was trimmed by 2 bases and J by 6 bases, leaving 13 bases between them. The CDR3 consists of 15 residues. The CDR3 sequence: CASSYRTPRPGELFF. The CDR3 DNA reads TGTGCCAGCAGTTACAGGACCCCCCGTCCCGGGGAGCTGTTTTTT.

V and J are TRBV2 and TRBJ2-7; D is unresolved. The CDR3 loop spans 12 amino acids. The V end lost 3 bases, the J end lost 3 bases, and 6 bases lay between the germline ends. Germline CDR1 reads SNHLY; CDR2 reads FYNNEI. In DNA form, the CDR3 reads TGTGCCAGCAGTGAGCAGAACTACGAGCAGTACTTC. As protein: CASSEQNYEQYF.

This clone has a handful of counts. The V call is TRBV5-6, the J call TRBJ1-5, with D possibly TRBD1 on 5 matching bases. This CDR3 region has 15 residues. The germline V gene encodes CDR1 SGHDT and CDR2 YYEEEE. Trimming took off 2 bases at V and 1 base at J, with 10 bases between the two ends. CDR3 residues: CASSFGPGSNQPQHF. The CDR3 DNA reads as TGTGCCAGCAGCTTTGGGCCAGGGAGCAATCAGCCCCAGCATTTT.

This sequence joins TRBV6-5 and TRBJ1-2; 7 bases are shared with TRBD1. V was pared by 7 bases and J by 8 bases, with 10 bases of the junction left unmatched. In germline, CDR1 is MNHEY, CDR2 SVGAGI. The CDR3 contains 13 residues. The CDR3 sequence: CASTRGEGAGYTF. The CDR3 DNA is TGTGCCAGCACCCGAGGAGAGGGGGCCGGCTACACCTTC.

V gene TRBV7-9 combines with J gene TRBJ2-2; TRBD2 matches 8 bases. CDR1 SEHNR and CDR2 FQNEAQ come from the germline V gene (reference sequence). Trimming cost V 10 bases and J 3 bases; bases outside gene matches: 7. This CDR3 is built from 14 residues. As DNA, the CDR3 is TGTGCCACCGGCGGGGGGCAATACACCGGGGAGCTGTTTTTT. Residues: CATGGGQYTGELFF.

The rearrangement joins TRBV10-3 to TRBJ1-1, with D uncertain. Germline-derived CDR1 and CDR2 are ENHRY and SYGVKD. The CDR3 has 13 residues. V dropped 7 bases and J dropped 4 bases, with 13 bases sitting between them. CDR3 protein: CAINQVQATEAFF. The CDR3 coding sequence is TGTGCCATCAATCAAGTCCAGGCCACTGAAGCTTTCTTT.

The V call is TRBV2, the J call TRBJ2-5; perhaps TRBD2 as D (7 bases). Trimming shortened V by 3 bases and J by 5 bases, and 16 bases separated the two germline ends. This CDR3 region has 15 residues. Germline V gives CDR1 SNHLY, CDR2 FYNNEI. Here the CDR3 reads CASSDVFRGGETQYF. The CDR3 region has the DNA TGTGCCAGCAGTGATGTCTTCAGGGGAGGGGAGACCCAGTACTTC.

The V and J genes are TRBV10-2 and TRBJ2-1; D might be TRBD2 (6 bases). V was clipped by 6 bases and J by 12 bases, with 15 bases between them. The CDR3 is 12 residues long. Germline CDR1 WSHSY, CDR2 SAAADI. The CDR3 sequence is CASRDYETGQFF. Written as DNA, the CDR3 is TGCGCCAGCAGGGACTACGAAACCGGGCAGTTCTTC.

The rearrangement uses TRBV9 and TRBJ2-5; 16 bases agree with TRBD2. The CDR3 spans 18 residues. The germline V gene has CDR1 SGDLS and CDR2 YYNGEE. Trimming removed 2 bases from V and 1 base from J; junction bases left unmatched: 5. The CDR3 loop reads CASSVRGTSGGAQETQYF. The CDR3 DNA reads TGTGCCAGCAGCGTCCGCGGGACTAGCGGGGGGGCCCAAGAGACCCAGTACTTC.

The genes are TRBV2 and TRBJ2-5, with TRBD1 identical over 7 bases. The germline V gene encodes CDR1 SNHLY and CDR2 FYNNEI. The V gene end was trimmed by 4 bases and the J gene end by 4 bases; junction bases not matched to a gene: 6. This CDR3 spans 14 amino acids. DNA of the CDR3: TGTGCCAGCAGTGTACGGGACAGTAGAGAGACCCAGTACTTC. Its protein product is CASSVRDSRETQYF.

The chain couples TRBV2 to TRBJ2-7; 7 bases fit TRBD1. The CDR3 has 14 residues. Germline V gene lookup returns CDR1 SNHLY and CDR2 FYNNEI. Unmatched junction bases numbered 9, after V lost 8 bases and J lost 2 bases. CDR3 loop: CASDPGQPTYEQYF. CDR3 sequence (DNA): TGTGCCAGCGATCCGGGACAGCCGACCTACGAGCAGTACTTC.

This chain uses TRBV5-4 with TRBJ2-7; 8 bases agree with TRBD2. The junction had 2 bases not matched to a gene; V was cut back by 0 bases and J by 0 bases. Germline CDR1 reads SGHNT; CDR2 reads YYREEE (reference sequence). This CDR3 has 15 amino acids. CDR3 region: CASSLASGGSYEQYF. The CDR3 DNA reads TGTGCCAGCAGCTTGGCAAGCGGGGGCTCCTACGAGCAGTACTTC. Combining the CDR3 with reference TRBV5-4 and TRBJ2-7 gives the whole variable domain ETGVTQSPTHLIKTRGQQVTLRCSSQSGHNTVSWYQQALGQGPQFIFQYYREEENGRGNFPPRFSGLQFPNYSSELNVNALELDDSALYLCASSLASGGSYEQYFGPGTRLTVT.

The V and J genes are TRBV25-1 and TRBJ2-1; D might be TRBD1 (6 bases). Germline assignment: CDR1 MGHDK and CDR2 SYGVNS. V was trimmed by 2 bases and J by 10 bases, leaving 18 bases between them. This CDR3 spans 15 amino acids. The CDR3 nucleotides are TGTGCCAGCAGTGAAGGGGGCCCGCGGGTGGAGGAGCAGTTCTTC. Translated: CASSEGGPRVEEQFF.

The chain recombines TRBV18 with TRBJ2-4, with 8 bases fitting TRBD1. V was clipped by 3 bases and J by 5 bases; unmatched bases: 3. The CDR3 is 14 amino acids. CDR1 KGHSH and CDR2 LQKENI come from the germline V gene. The CDR3 bases are TGTGCCAGCTCACCGGGACAGGAGCAAAACATTCAGTACTTC. Residues: CASSPGQEQNIQYF.

The chain carries TRBV7-3 and TRBJ2-6, with TRBD1 identical over 8 bases. Per the germline V gene, CDR1 is SGHTA and CDR2 is FQGTGA. The CDR3 length is 17 residues. J was trimmed by 1 base and V by 1 base; bases with no gene match: 3. The CDR3 loop reads CASSLRTGRSGANVLTF. The CDR3 DNA reads as TGTGCCAGCAGCTTAAGGACAGGGAGGTCTGGGGCCAACGTCCTGACTTTC.

The chain joins TRBV10-3 to TRBJ2-5, with TRBD1 identical over 9 bases. V shed 4 bases, J shed 1 base, and the junction held 4 bases outside the gene matches. CDR1 is ENHRY and CDR2 is SYGVKD in the germline V gene. This CDR3 has 15 amino acids. The CDR3 region is CAISGRDRVQETQYF. The CDR3 bases are TGTGCCATCAGTGGGCGGGACAGGGTCCAAGAGACCCAGTACTTC.

The V call is TRBV6-2 or TRBV6-3, the J call TRBJ1-1; D might be TRBD1 (5 bases). The length of the CDR3 is 17 residues. Trimming shortened V by 5 bases and J by 4 bases, and 23 bases separated the two germline ends. Germline V CDR1 and CDR2: MNHEY, SVGEGT. The CDR3 DNA reads TGTGCCAGCAGTAATCGGGACTCAACAGTAAGGAGCACTGAAGCTTTCTTT. Translated, it gives CASSNRDSTVRSTEAFF.

CDR3 bases: TGTGCCACGCACAGGTTCTATAATTCACCCCTCCACTTT. This sequence encodes CATHRFYNSPLHF. The V call is TRBV2, the J call TRBJ1-6, with TRBD1 as a possible D gene (5 bases). V lost 10 bases and J 3 bases, leaving 10 bases between the germline ends. The germline V gene has CDR1 SNHLY and CDR2 FYNNEI. This CDR3 region has 13 residues.

This chain uses TRBV5-5 with TRBJ2-4, with 10 bases that match TRBD2. V shed 6 bases, J shed 5 bases, and the junction held 14 bases outside the gene matches. The length of the CDR3 is 17 residues. Germline CDR1 and CDR2: SGHKS and YYEKEE (reference sequence). The CDR3 DNA sequence: TGTGCCAGCACCTCACGCGGGACTAGCGTGGGGGAAAACATTCAGTACTTC. Residues: CASTSRGTSVGENIQYF.

V usage is TRBV2 and J usage is TRBJ2-1, with D perhaps being TRBD1 or TRBD2 (5 bases each). Germline V gene lookup returns CDR1 SNHLY and CDR2 FYNNEI. This CDR3 is built from 15 residues. V was shortened by 8 bases and J by 2 bases, with 16 bases between the two germline ends. CDR3 bases: TGTGCCAGCGATTCGACCGGGACCGCCTACAATGAGCAGTTCTTC. Protein sequence: CASDSTGTAYNEQFF.